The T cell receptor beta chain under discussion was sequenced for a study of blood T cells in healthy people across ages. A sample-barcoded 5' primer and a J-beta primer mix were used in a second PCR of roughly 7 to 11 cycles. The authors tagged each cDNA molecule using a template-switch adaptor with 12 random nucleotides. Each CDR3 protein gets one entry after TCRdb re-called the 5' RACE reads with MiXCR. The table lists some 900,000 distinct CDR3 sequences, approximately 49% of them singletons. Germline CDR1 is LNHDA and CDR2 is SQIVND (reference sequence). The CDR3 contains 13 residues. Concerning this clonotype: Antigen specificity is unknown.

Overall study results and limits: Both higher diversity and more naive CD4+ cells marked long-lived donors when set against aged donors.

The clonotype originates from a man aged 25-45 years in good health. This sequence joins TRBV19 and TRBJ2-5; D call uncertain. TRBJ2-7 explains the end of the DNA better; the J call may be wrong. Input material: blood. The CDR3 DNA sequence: TGTGCCAGTAGTATAGGGAACCTCTACGAGCAGTACTTC. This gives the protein CASSIGNLYEQYF.